A selection of T cell receptor beta chains follows, all from one sample in a study of fetal regulatory T cell absence and autoimmunity. Assay: immunoSEQ multiplex PCR; the TCRdb copy retains only in-frame clones and omits some. The data contain about 46,000 clones, about 80% of them singletons. The sequencing input was cord blood. These receptors came from a newborn boy with IPEX syndrome. CDR3s include the opening cysteine and the closing phenylalanine or tryptophan. D genes are given only for firm matches. The size entry is marked missing in some rows and otherwise reads once, few, many or a size class.

v_call	clone_size	d_call	j_call	cdr3_nt	cdr3_aa
TRBV7-9	NA	TRBD2	TRBJ2-2	TGTGCCAGCAGCTTTTCACTAGCGGACACCGGGGAGCTGTTTTTT	CASSFSLADTGELFF
TRBV19	once	TRBD2	TRBJ2-2	TGTGCCAGTAGTATAGCCAGCGGGAGTTCCGGGGAGCTGTTTTTT	CASSIASGSSGELFF
TRBV7-9	NA	NA	TRBJ1-2	TGTGCCAGCAGCTTAGTCACGGCGGATGGCTACACCTTC	CASSLVTADGYTF
TRBV10-3	NA	TRBD2	TRBJ2-1	TGTGCCATCATGGGGACTAGCGGGAGGTCGAATGAGCAGTTCTTC	CAIMGTSGRSNEQFF
TRBV2	NA	NA	TRBJ2-2	TGTGCCAGCAGGCGGGCCTACACCGGGGAGCTGTTTTTT	CASRRAYTGELFF
TRBV9	NA	TRBD2	TRBJ2-1	TGTGCCAGCAGCGTCGTGAGCGGGAGTAAATACAATGAGCAGTTCTTC	CASSVVSGSKYNEQFF
TRBV7-6	NA	NA	TRBJ2-5	TGTGCCAGCAGCTTAGAGCCCAGAGAAGAGACCCAGTACTTC	CASSLEPREETQYF
TRBV29-1	once	NA	TRBJ2-2	TGCAGCGCTTGGGAATGGGGAACCGGGGAGCTGTTTTTT	CSAWEWGTGELFF
TRBV4-1	NA	TRBD2	TRBJ2-2	TGCGCCAGCAGCCAAGGTTCATTAGCGGGGGTAAACACCGGGGAGCTGTTTTTT	CASSQGSLAGVNTGELFF
TRBV7-6	NA	TRBD2	TRBJ2-2	TGTGCCAGCAGCTCATACGGACTAGCCGGGGAGCTGTTTTTT	CASSSYGLAGELFF
TRBV2	NA	NA	TRBJ2-2	TGTGCCAGCAGTGAGTTGCTTAACACCGGGGAGCTGTTTTTT	CASSELLNTGELFF
TRBV7-6	few	NA	TRBJ1-5	TGTGCCAGCAGCCAAGTGACAGGCGTGAATCAGCCCCAGCATTTT	CASSQVTGVNQPQHF
TRBV13	NA	NA	TRBJ2-7	TGTGCCAGCAGCTTATCTCAAGGTGCTCAGTACGAGCAGTACTTC	CASSLSQGAQYEQYF
TRBV7-2	NA	NA	TRBJ1-2	TGTGCCAGCAGCGTAGTAGGGGGGAGGGCCACGGACTATGGCTACACCTTC	CASSVVGGRATDYGYTF
TRBV6-5	once	TRBD1	TRBJ2-3	TGTGCCAGCAGCGCCGACAGGGGTACAGATACGCAGTATTTT	CASSADRGTDTQYF
TRBV30	NA	TRBD2	TRBJ2-1	TGTGCCTGGAGTGTTCTGCTAGCGGGGACGTATGAGCAGTTCTTC	CAWSVLLAGTYEQFF
TRBV11-2	once	NA	TRBJ1-3	TGTGCCAGCAGCTTATCTGGAAACACCATATATTTT	CASSLSGNTIYF
TRBV5-1	NA	TRBD2	TRBJ2-1	TGCGCCAGCAGTGGCCTAGCGGGGGACAATGAGCAGTTCTTC	CASSGLAGDNEQFF
TRBV5-6	few	NA	TRBJ2-7	TGTGCCAGCAGCTTGACAACCTACGAGCAGTACTTC	CASSLTTYEQYF
TRBV7-9	NA	NA	TRBJ2-1	TGTGCCAGCAGCTTAAAGAGCTCCTACAATGAGCAGTTCTTC	CASSLKSSYNEQFF
TRBV4-3	NA	NA	TRBJ1-4	TGCGCCAGCAGCCAAGATGGCGGTCCCTCAACTAATGAAAAACTGTTTTTT	CASSQDGGPSTNEKLFF
TRBV5-4	NA	NA	TRBJ1-3	TGTGCCAGCAGCTTTTGGGGCTCTGGAAACACCATATATTTT	CASSFWGSGNTIYF
TRBV5-6	NA	TRBD2	TRBJ2-7	TGTGCCAGCAGCTTGGACCTAGCGGGGGACGCCTACGAGCAGTACTTC	CASSLDLAGDAYEQYF
TRBV6-5	NA	NA	TRBJ1-1	TGTGCCAGCAGACAGTACACTGAAGCTTTCTTT	CASRQYTEAFF
TRBV5-1	NA	TRBD2	TRBJ2-3	TGCGCCAGCAGCTTACTAGCGGGAGGGCCGGGAGATACGCAGTATTTT	CASSLLAGGPGDTQYF
TRBV4-1	NA	TRBD1	TRBJ1-2	TGCGCCAGCAGCCCAGAAACAGGGGCCGACGGCTACACCTTC	CASSPETGADGYTF
TRBV15	once	TRBD1	TRBJ2-5	TGTGCCACCAGCAGGAGACAGGGGGCGCGTGAGACCCAGTACTTC	CATSRRQGARETQYF
TRBV11-2	NA	TRBD1	TRBJ2-7	TGTGCCAGCAGCTTAGGGACAGGGGGCTACGAGCAGTACTTC	CASSLGTGGYEQYF